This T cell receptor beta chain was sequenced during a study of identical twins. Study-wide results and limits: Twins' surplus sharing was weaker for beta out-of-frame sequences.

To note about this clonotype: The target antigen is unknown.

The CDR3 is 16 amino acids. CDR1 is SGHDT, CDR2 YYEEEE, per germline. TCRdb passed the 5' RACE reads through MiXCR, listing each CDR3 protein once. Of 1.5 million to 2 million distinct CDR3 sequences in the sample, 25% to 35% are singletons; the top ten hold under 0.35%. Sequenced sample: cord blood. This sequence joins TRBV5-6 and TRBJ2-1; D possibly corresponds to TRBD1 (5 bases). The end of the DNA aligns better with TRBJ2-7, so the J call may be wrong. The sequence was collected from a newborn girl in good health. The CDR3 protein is CASSLGNQGWYNEQYF. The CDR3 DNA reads TGTGCCAGCAGCTTGGGGAATCAGGGTTGGTACAATGAGCAGTACTTC.